This T cell receptor (beta chain) comes out of a study of blood T cell repertoires in COVID-19. Sequenced by immunoSEQ multiplex PCR; TCRdb stores in-frame clones only, minus some. The sample lists about 180,000 clones, 80% to 90% occurring once. CDR1 and CDR2 from the germline V gene are LGHDT and YNNKEL (reference sequence). V dropped 4 bases and J dropped 6; count of bases not matched to a gene: 10. The CDR3 is 17 residues long. The chain combines TRBV3-1 (or the pseudogene TRBV3-2) with TRBJ2-2, with 11 bases matching TRBD1. The receptor was derived from a man aged 60-69 years with acute or convalescent COVID-19. Sequenced material: peripheral blood. CDR3 sequence: CASSLAAGTGGSGELFF. CDR3 sequence (DNA): TGTGCCAGCAGCCTTGCTGCCGGGACAGGGGGGTCCGGGGAGCTGTTTTTT.